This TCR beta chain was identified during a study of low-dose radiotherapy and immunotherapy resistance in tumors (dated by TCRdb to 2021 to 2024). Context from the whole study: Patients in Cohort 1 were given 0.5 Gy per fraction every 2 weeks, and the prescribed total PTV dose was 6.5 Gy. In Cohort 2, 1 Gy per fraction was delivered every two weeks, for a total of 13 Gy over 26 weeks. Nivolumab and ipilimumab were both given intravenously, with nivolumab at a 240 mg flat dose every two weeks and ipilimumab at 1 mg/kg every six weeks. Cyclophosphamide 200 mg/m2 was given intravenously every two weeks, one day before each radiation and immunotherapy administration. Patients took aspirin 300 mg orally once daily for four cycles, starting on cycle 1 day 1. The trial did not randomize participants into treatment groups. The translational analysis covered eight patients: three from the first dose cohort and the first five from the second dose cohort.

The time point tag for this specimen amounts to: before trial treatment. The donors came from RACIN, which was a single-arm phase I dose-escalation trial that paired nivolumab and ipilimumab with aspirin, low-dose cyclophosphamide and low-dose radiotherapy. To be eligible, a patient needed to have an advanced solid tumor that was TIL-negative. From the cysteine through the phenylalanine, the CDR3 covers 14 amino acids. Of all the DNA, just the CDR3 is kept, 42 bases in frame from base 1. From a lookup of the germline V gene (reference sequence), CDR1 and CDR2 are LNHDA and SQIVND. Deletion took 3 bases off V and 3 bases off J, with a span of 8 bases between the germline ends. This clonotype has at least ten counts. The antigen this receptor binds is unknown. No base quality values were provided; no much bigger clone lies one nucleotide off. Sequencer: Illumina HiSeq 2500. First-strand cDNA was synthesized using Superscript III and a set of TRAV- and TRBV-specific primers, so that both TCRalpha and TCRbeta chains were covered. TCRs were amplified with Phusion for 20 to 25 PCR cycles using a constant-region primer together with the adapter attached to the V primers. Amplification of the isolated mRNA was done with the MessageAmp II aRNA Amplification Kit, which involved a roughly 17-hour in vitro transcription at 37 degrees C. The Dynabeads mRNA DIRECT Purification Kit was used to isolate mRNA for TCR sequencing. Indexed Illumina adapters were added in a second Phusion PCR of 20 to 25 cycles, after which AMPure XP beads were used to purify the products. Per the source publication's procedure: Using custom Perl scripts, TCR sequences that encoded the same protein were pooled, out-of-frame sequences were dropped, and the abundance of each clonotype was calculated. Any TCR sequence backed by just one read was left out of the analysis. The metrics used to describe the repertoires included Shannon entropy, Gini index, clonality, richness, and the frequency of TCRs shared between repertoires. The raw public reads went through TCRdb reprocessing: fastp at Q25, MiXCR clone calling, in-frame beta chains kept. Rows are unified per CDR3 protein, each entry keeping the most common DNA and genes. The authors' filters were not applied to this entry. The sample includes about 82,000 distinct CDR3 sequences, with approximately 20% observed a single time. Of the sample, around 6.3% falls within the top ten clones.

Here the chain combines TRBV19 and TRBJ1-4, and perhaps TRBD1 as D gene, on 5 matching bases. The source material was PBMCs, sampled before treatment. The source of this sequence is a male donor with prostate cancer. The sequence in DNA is TGTGCCAGTAGTATCGGAGGGGCTAATGAAAAACTGTTTTTT. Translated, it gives CASSIGGANEKLFF. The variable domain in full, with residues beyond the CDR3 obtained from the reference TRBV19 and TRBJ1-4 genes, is DGGITQSPKYLFRKEGQNVTLSCEQNLNHDAMYWYRQDPGQGLRLIYYSQIVNDFQKGDIAEGYSVSREKKESFPLTVTSAQKNPTAFYLCASSIGGANEKLFFGSGTQLSVL.